This TCR beta chain was obtained from a study of human T cells and chemical hapten exposure. The library tagged each cDNA molecule with unique molecular identifiers. Using its own MiXCR run on the RACE reads, TCRdb lists one record per CDR3 protein. This table has roughly 100,000 distinct CDR3 sequences, 12% appearing once. The time point is: pre-sensitization, week 0. Noted treatment: therapeutic diphenylcyclopropenone sensitization with weekly scalp DPC. Blood draws came first, before each patch test. V was clipped by 3 bases and J by 6 bases, with 9 bases between them. There are 14 residues in the CDR3.

Sequencing was performed on whole blood, taken in connection with sensitization to the hapten diphenylcyclopropenone (DPC). The receptor's source is a woman aged 45-65 years with alopecia areata. Some clones in this sample may be carry-over from other donors' samples. The chain links TRBV12-3 or TRBV12-4 to TRBJ1-6; D perhaps matches TRBD1 (5 bases). The CDR3 sequence is CASSFGGGNSPLHF. Here the CDR3 DNA reads TGTGCCAGCAGTTTCGGCGGGGGTAATTCACCCCTCCACTTT.